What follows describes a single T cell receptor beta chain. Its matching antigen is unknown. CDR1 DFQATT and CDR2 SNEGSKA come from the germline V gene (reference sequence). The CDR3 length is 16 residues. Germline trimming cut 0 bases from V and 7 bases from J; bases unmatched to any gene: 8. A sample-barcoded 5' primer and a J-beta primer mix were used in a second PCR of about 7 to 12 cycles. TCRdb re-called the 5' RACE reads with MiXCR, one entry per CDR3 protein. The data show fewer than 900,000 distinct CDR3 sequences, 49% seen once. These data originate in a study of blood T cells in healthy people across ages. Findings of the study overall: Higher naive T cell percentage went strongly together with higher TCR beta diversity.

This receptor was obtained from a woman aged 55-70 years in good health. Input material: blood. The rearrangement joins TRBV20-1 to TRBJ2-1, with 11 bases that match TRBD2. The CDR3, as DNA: TGCAGTGCTAGAGACAAGACTAGCGGGACGCGGAATGAGCAGTTCTTC. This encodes CSARDKTSGTRNEQFF.